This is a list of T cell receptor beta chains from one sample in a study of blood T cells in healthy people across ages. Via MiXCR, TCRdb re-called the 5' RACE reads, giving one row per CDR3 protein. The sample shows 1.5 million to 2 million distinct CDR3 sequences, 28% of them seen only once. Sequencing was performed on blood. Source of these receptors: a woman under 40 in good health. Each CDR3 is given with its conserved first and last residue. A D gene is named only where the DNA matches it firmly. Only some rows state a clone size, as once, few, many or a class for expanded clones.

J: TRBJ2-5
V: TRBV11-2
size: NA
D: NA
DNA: TGTGCCAGCAGCCTGAACAGGGTCCCCCAAGAGACCCAGTACTTC
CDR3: CASSLNRVPQETQYF

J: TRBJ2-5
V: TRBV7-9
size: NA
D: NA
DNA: TGTGCCAGCAGCTTATCAGGGGCCCTACGCAATGAGCAGTACTTC
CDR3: CASSLSGALRNEQYF

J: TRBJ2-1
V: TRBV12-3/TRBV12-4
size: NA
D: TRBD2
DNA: TGTGCCAGCAGCTTAGCGGGCCAGGCTCTCAATGAGCAGTTCTTC
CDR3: CASSLAGQALNEQFF

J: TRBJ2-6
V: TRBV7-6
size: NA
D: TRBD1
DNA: TGTGCCAGCAGCTTGGGACAGCCTAATGGGGCCAACGTCCTGACTTTC
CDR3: CASSLGQPNGANVLTF

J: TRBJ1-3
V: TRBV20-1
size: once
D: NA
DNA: TGCAGTGCCCCGATGAGTGAGGGAAACACCATATATTTT
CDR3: CSAPMSEGNTIYF

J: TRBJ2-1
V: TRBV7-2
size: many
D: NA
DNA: TGTGCCAGCAGCTTAGGCGCGTTAGTAGCTAGTGATGAGCAGTTCTTC
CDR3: CASSLGALVASDEQFF

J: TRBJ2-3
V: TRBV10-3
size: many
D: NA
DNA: TGTGCCATCAGTGAAGGGGGGGGAGATACGCAGTATTTT
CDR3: CAISEGGGDTQYF

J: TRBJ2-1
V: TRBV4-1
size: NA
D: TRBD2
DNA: TGCGCCAGCAGCCCGGTGGGGACTAGCGGGGGGAATGAGCAGTTCTTC
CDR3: CASSPVGTSGGNEQFF

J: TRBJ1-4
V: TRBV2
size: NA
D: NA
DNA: TGTGCCAGCAGTGAAACGGGTAGTAATGAAAAACTGTTTTTT
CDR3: CASSETGSNEKLFF

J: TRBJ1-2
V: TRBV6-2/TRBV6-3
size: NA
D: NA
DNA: TGTGCCAGCAGTCAACGCGGGAGCCCGGGTAACTATGGCTACACCTTC
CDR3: CASSQRGSPGNYGYTF

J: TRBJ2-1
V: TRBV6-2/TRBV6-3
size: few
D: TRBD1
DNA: TGTGCCAGCAGCCCCCTGACAGGGAGAGGGAAGGATGAGCAGTTCTTC
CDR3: CASSPLTGRGKDEQFF

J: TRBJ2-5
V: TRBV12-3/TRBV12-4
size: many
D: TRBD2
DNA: TGTGCCAGCAGCTCGGGACTACTGCAAGAGACCCAGTACTTC
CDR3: CASSSGLLQETQYF

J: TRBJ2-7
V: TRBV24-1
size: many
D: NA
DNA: TGTGCCACCAGTGATTTATGCCACTCCTACGAGCAGTACTTC
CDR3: CATSDLCHSYEQYF

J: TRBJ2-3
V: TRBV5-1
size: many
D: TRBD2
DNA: TGCGCCAGCAGCACCAAAGCGGGAGGCCCACCAAAACCAACAGATACGCAGTATTTT
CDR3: CASSTKAGGPPKPTDTQYF

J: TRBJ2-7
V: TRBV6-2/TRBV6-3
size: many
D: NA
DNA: TGTGCCAGCAGAAGGACAGAGGGGTTTTACGAGCAGTACTTC
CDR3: CASRRTEGFYEQYF

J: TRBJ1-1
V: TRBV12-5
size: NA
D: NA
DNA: TGTGCTACCCGGGGGGAAAAGAACACTGAAGCTTTCTTT
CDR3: CATRGEKNTEAFF

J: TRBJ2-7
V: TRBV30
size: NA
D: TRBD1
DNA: TGTGCCTGCCAAGGACAGGGGAGGTACGAGCAGTACTTC
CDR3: CACQGQGRYEQYF

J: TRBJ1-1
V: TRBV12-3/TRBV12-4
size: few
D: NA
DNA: TGTGCCAGCAGTTTTAGGACAGCCCACACTGAAGCTTTCTTT
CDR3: CASSFRTAHTEAFF

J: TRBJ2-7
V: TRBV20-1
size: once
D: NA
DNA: TGCAGTGCCGCCGCCAACCGGGACAATGAGCAGTACTTC
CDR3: CSAAANRDNEQYF

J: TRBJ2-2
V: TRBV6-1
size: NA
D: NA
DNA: TGTGCCTGCAGTGAGTTGCGGACCGGGGAGCTGTTTTTT
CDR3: CACSELRTGELFF

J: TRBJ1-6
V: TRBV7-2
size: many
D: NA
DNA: TGTGCCAGCAGCGACGAAATTGACAGTCATTCACCCCTCCACTTT
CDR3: CASSDEIDSHSPLHF

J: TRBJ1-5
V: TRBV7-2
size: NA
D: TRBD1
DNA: TGTGCCAGCAGCTTAAGTGGGGGACAGGGCAATCAGCCCCAGCATTTT
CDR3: CASSLSGGQGNQPQHF

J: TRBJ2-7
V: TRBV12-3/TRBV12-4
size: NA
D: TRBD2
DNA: TGTGCCAGCAGCTTCAGGACTAGGGGCTCCTACGAGCAGTACTTC
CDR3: CASSFRTRGSYEQYF